This T cell receptor (beta chain) was captured in a study of regulatory T cells in long-lasting Graves disease. Study-wide results and limits: Persistent Graves' disease cases displayed lower TCR diversity than newly diagnosed ones. Favoring TRBV28, TRBJ1-2 and TRBJ2-5 was a feature seen in persistent disease.

Investigators prepared the TCR beta libraries by applying iRepertoire HTBI primers and Arm-PCR of CDR3 regions. Original processing notes: Sequenced samples collectively carried some 60 TRBV and 14 to 15 TRBJ segments. TCRdb re-analysed the multiplex PCR reads in MiXCR, keeping a single row per CDR3 protein. What appears here as the V and J calls and clone size reflects TCRdb's work, not the paper's. Here the sample spans hundreds of thousands of distinct CDR3 sequences, around 15% being singletons. Ten or more counts support this clonotype. Its specificity is not known. Time point reported: newly diagnosed GD, antithyroid drugs for less than 3 months. The TCR library used RNA extracted from PBMCs. CDR1 and CDR2 (germline): SNHLY, FYNNEI. V was pared by 5 bases and J by 1 base, with 8 bases between. This CDR3 region has 13 residues.

The rearrangement links TRBV2 to TRBJ1-1; weak D call: TRBD1 (5 bases). The sequencing here drew on peripheral blood mononuclear cells (PBMCs), taken at new diagnosis, from a patient treated with antithyroid drugs. This clonotype was obtained from a female donor with Graves disease. CDR3 loop: CASSNRRNTEAFF. The DNA for the CDR3 is TGTGCCAGCAGTAACAGGAGGAACACTGAAGCTTTCTTT.